This T cell receptor beta chain was recovered during a study of tumor and adjacent non-tumor tissue in lung cancer. The template was RNA from unsorted bulk tissue. Distant lung tissue was collected more than 3 cm away from the tumor edge. Study outcomes and limitations: Significantly higher TCR diversity was found in tumor than normal lung.

This clonotype was detected ten times or more. Its cognate antigen is unknown. Losses at the gene ends were 1 base for V and 7 bases for J; bases not matched to a gene: 7. Germline-derived CDR1 and CDR2 are DFQATT and SNEGSKA (reference sequence). CDR3 length equals 16 residues. The library came from three nested PCR rounds adapted from ARM-PCR protocols. Via MiXCR, TCRdb re-called the multiplex PCR reads, giving one row per CDR3 protein. Among around 40,000 distinct CDR3 sequences, less than 65% were seen once, and the ten largest hold roughly 44%. Sample: distant non-tumor lung tissue. This TCR came from a man between 50 and 59 years old with non-small cell lung cancer. This chain joins TRBV20-1 and TRBJ1-6; 10 positions match TRBD1. The CDR3 reads CSARVGQGERNSPLHF. In DNA form, the CDR3 reads TGCAGTGCTAGAGTCGGACAGGGGGAGCGGAATTCACCCCTCCACTTT.